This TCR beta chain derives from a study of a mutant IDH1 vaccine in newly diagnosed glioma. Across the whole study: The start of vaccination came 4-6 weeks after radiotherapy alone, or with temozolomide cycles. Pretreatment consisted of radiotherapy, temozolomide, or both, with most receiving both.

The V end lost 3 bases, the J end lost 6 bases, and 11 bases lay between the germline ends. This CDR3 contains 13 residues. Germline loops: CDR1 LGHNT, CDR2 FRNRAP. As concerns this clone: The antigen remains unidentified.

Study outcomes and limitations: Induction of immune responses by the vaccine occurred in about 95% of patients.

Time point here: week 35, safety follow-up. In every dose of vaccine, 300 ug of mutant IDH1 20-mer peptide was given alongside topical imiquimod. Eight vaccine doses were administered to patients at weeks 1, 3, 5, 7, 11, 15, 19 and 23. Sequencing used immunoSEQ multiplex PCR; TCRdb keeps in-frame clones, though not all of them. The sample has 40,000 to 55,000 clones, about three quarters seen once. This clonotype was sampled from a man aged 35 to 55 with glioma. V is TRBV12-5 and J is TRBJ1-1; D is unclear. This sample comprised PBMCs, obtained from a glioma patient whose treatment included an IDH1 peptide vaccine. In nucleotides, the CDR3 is TGTGCTAGTGGTTTTTGGGGAGGGCCTGAAGCTTTCTTT. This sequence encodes CASGFWGGPEAFF.